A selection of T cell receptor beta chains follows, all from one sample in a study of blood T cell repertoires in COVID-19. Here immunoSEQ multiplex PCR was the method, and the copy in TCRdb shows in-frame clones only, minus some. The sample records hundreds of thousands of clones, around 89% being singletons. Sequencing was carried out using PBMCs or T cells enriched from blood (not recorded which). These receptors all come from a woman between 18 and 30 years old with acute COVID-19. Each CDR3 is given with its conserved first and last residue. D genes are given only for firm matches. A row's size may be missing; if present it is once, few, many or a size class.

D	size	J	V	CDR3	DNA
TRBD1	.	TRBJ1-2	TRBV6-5	CASRPGQASNYGYTF	TGTGCCAGCAGACCGGGACAGGCCTCTAACTATGGCTACACCTTC
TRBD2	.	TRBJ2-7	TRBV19	CASSIGSSIGDYYEQYF	TGTGCCAGTAGTATTGGATCTAGTATCGGGGACTACTACGAGCAGTACTTC
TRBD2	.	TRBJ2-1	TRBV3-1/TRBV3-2	CASSQVRRGRATYNEQFF	TGTGCCAGCAGCCAAGTCCGCCGCGGGAGGGCAACCTACAATGAGCAGTTCTTC
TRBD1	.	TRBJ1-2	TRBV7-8	CASSLKRGQAAYGYTF	TGTGCCAGCAGTCTCAAAAGAGGACAGGCGGCCTATGGCTACACCTTC
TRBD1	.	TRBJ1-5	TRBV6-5	CASTKDRGSQPQHF	TGTGCCAGCACTAAGGACAGGGGGAGTCAGCCCCAGCATTTT
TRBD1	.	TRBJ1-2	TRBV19	CASTTQDRVYGYTF	TGTGCCAGTACCACACAGGACAGGGTATATGGCTACACCTTC
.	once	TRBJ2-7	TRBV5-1	CASSSTQGLMSEQYF	TGCGCCAGCAGCTCGACCCAGGGACTGATGAGCGAGCAGTACTTC
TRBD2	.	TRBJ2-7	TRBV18	CASSPPTSGRVHEQYF	TGTGCCAGCTCACCCCCAACTAGCGGGAGGGTCCACGAGCAGTACTTC
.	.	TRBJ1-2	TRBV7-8	CASSLVPVRGTTYYGYTF	TGTGCCAGCAGCTTAGTCCCCGTACGGGGGACGACGTACTATGGCTACACCTTC
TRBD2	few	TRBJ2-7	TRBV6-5	CASSSSGSSYEQYF	TGTGCCAGCAGTTCTAGCGGGAGCTCCTACGAGCAGTACTTC
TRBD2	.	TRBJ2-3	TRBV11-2	CASSLRRGVAASSTDTQYF	TGTGCCAGCAGCTTAAGGCGGGGGGTGGCGGCATCTAGCACAGATACGCAGTATTTT